These 29 T cell receptor beta chains came from one sample sequenced in a study of blood T cell repertoires in COVID-19. This table comes from immunoSEQ multiplex PCR, and its TCRdb copy is limited to in-frame clones, with some not included. The profile covers over 40,000 clones, with approximately 83% appearing a single time and 16% taken by the ten largest. The material sequenced was peripheral blood. The receptors stem from a man aged 35 to 55 with acute or convalescent COVID-19.

V and J are TRBV7-9 and TRBJ2-7; TRBD1 agrees at 9 bases. Per germline, CDR1 SEHNR and CDR2 FQNEAQ (reference sequence). The trim removed 5 bases at V and 0 bases at J, leaving 2 bases unmatched. This CDR3 spans 14 amino acids. The CDR3 DNA follows: TGTGCCAGCAGCGGGACAGGGAGCTCCTACGAGCAGTACTTC. Amino acids: CASSGTGSSYEQYF.

The chain uses TRBV6-1 and TRBJ1-1; the match to TRBD1 covers 9 bases. J was trimmed by 9 bases and V by 1 base; bases with no gene match: 12. CDR3 size: 16 residues. In germline, CDR1 is MNHNS, CDR2 SASEGT. The DNA for the CDR3 is TGTGCCAGCAGTGAAGGGGGCCCGGGACAGGGTGTGAAAGCTTTCTTT. Translated, it gives CASSEGGPGQGVKAFF.

The chain couples TRBV27 to TRBJ2-3; 8 bases align to TRBD1. The CDR3 length is 14 residues. The ends lost 6 bases at V and 4 bases at J; junction bases unmatched: 6. Germline CDR1 and CDR2: MNHEY and SMNVEV (reference sequence). CDR3 region: CASRPTGASDTQYF. As DNA, the CDR3 is TGTGCCAGCAGACCGACAGGGGCATCAGATACGCAGTATTTT.

The chain has TRBV3-1 (or the pseudogene TRBV3-2) and TRBJ1-5, with TRBD1 as a possible D gene (6 bases). This CDR3 is 14 amino acids long. Deletions cut 0 bases from V and 7 bases from J, with 10 bases between. CDR1 is LGHDT and CDR2 is YNNKEL in the germline V gene (reference sequence). The CDR3 sequence: CASSQDRGWQPQHF. DNA for the CDR3: TGTGCCAGCAGCCAAGACAGGGGTTGGCAGCCCCAGCATTTT.

In this sample, this clone turned up once. The chain joins TRBV18 to TRBJ2-1; 7 positions match TRBD2. The CDR3 is made up of 17 amino acids. J gave up 7 bases and V 2 bases, and 14 bases lay outside the gene matches. The germline V gene encodes CDR1 KGHSH and CDR2 LQKENI. The CDR3 DNA reads as TGTGCCAGCTCACCAATGTCTCCCGCGGGAGTGGGTAATGAGCAGTTCTTC. This sequence encodes CASSPMSPAGVGNEQFF.

In its sample, this clone was seen a few times. The chain carries TRBV19 and TRBJ2-3; D is undetermined. The CDR3 sequence is 14 residues long. V was shortened by 7 bases and J by 2 bases, with 13 bases between the two germline ends. Germline loops: CDR1 LNHDA, CDR2 SQIVND (reference sequence). In nucleotides, the CDR3 is TGTGCCAGTACGTCGGCAGGCCCCACAGATACGCAGTATTTT. The encoded protein is CASTSAGPTDTQYF.

This chain connects TRBV18 to TRBJ2-7, with 8 bases identical to TRBD1. With V trimmed by 2 bases and J by 6 bases, 9 bases remained unmatched. Germline values: CDR1 KGHSH, CDR2 LQKENI. The CDR3 consists of 15 residues. The CDR3 DNA sequence: TGTGCCAGCTCACCAAAGGCGCAGGGGGCGACCGAGCAGTACTTC. Translated, it gives CASSPKAQGATEQYF.

V is TRBV20-1 and J is TRBJ1-1, with a tentative D call TRBD1 (5 bases). Trimming left V 2 bases short and J 7 bases short, with 8 bases between. The CDR3 length is 11 residues. CDR1 DFQATT and CDR2 SNEGSKA come from the germline V gene (reference sequence). The CDR3 DNA follows: TGCAGTGCTAGATGGGGGGATGAAGCTTTCTTT. The encoded protein is CSARWGDEAFF.

V gene TRBV19 combines with J gene TRBJ2-2, with 7 bases that match TRBD2. V lost 5 bases to trimming and J lost 5 bases; unmatched junction nucleotides: 5. CDR1 and CDR2 from the germline V gene are LNHDA and SQIVND (reference sequence). The CDR3 has 14 amino acids. The CDR3 region has the DNA TGTGCCAGTAGTGGCGGGGGTCGGACCGGGGAGCTGTTTTTT. Its protein is CASSGGGRTGELFF.

This rearrangement joins TRBV19 to TRBJ2-6; D remains ambiguous. Per the germline V gene, CDR1 is LNHDA and CDR2 is SQIVND (reference sequence). The CDR3 length is 14 residues. The ends were cut back, 6 bases at V and 1 base at J, with 7 bases in the middle. CDR3 in amino acids: CASRLDSGANVLTF. In DNA, the CDR3 is TGTGCCAGTAGGTTAGATTCTGGGGCCAACGTCCTGACTTTC.

CDR3 region: CASMRDRGINEQFF. The CDR3 region has the DNA TGTGCCAGCATGCGAGACAGGGGTATCAATGAGCAGTTCTTC. V is TRBV27 and J is TRBJ2-1; 8 nucleotides align to TRBD1. J gave up 6 bases and V 7 bases, and 8 bases lay outside the gene matches. The CDR3 runs 14 residues. Germline V gene lookup returns CDR1 MNHEY and CDR2 SMNVEV (reference sequence).

The V gene is TRBV5-4, the J gene TRBJ2-1, with TRBD2 matching over 7 bases. This CDR3 has 16 residues. Trimming took 0 bases from V and 2 from J; bases not matched to a gene: 5. CDR1 SGHNT and CDR2 YYREEE come from the germline V gene (reference sequence). This CDR3 reads CASSLAGSGAYNEQFF. The CDR3 DNA reads as TGTGCCAGCAGCTTGGCGGGGAGCGGGGCCTACAATGAGCAGTTCTTC.

This chain links TRBV5-1 with TRBJ1-2, with a tentative D call TRBD1 (5 bases). CDR1 and CDR2 from the germline V gene are SGHRS and YFSETQ. This CDR3 contains 13 residues. V was trimmed by 4 bases and J by 6 bases, leaving 13 bases between them. The CDR3 here is CASSRDRFDGYTF. The CDR3 DNA sequence: TGCGCCAGCAGCCGAGACAGATTCGATGGCTACACCTTC.

This chain connects TRBV3-1 (or the pseudogene TRBV3-2) to TRBJ1-1; 7 bases agree with TRBD1. With 1 base clipped from V and 5 bases from J, the junction kept 4 bases outside the gene matches. The CDR3 length is 14 residues. Looked up from germline, CDR1 is LGHDT and CDR2 is YNNKEL (reference sequence). The CDR3 DNA is TGTGCCAGCAGCCAAGGCAACAGGGGAACTGAAGCTTTCTTT. This encodes CASSQGNRGTEAFF.

This chain connects TRBV19 to TRBJ2-3; tentative D call: TRBD1 (6 bases). The CDR3 extends over 13 amino acids. The V gene lost 7 bases and the J gene lost 7 bases, with 15 bases spanning the gap. Germline assignment: CDR1 LNHDA and CDR2 SQIVND (reference sequence). The CDR3 protein is CASKEQGRHTQYF. Here the CDR3 DNA reads TGTGCCAGTAAGGAACAGGGTCGACATACGCAGTATTTT.

This chain joins TRBV27 and TRBJ2-7; 11 bases align to TRBD2. The CDR3 length is 15 residues. CDR1 is MNHEY and CDR2 is SMNVEV in the germline V gene (reference sequence). Trimming took 1 base from V and 3 from J; bases not matched to a gene: 2. CDR3 nucleotides: TGTGCCAGCAGTTTATTAGGGACTAGCGGCTACGAGCAGTACTTC. Its translation: CASSLLGTSGYEQYF.

This clone has only a few counts. The chain employs TRBV3-1 (or the pseudogene TRBV3-2) and TRBJ1-2; weak D call: TRBD1 (5 bases). The CDR3 extends over 14 amino acids. The germline CDR1 and CDR2 sequences are LGHDT and YNNKEL (reference sequence). V shed 7 bases and J shed 0 bases, with 12 bases lying between them. The CDR3 bases are TGTGCCAGCACAACTCGGGGGTCTAACTATGGCTACACCTTC. Amino acids: CASTTRGSNYGYTF.

This chain connects TRBV10-3 to TRBJ2-7; 10 bases map to TRBD2. J was trimmed by 2 bases and V by 11 bases; bases with no gene match: 9. There are 14 residues in the CDR3. Germline assignment: CDR1 ENHRY and CDR2 SYGVKD. The chain's CDR3 is CAHSGGEDPYEQYF. CDR3 in DNA: TGTGCCCACAGCGGGGGGGAGGATCCCTACGAGCAGTACTTC.

This clone appeared a few times. The chain is built from TRBV9 and TRBJ2-1; a weak D match, TRBD2 (5 bases). The CDR3 is made up of 15 amino acids. Germline V CDR1 and CDR2: SGDLS, YYNGEE. V was cut by 2 bases and J by 5 bases, with 14 bases left in between. CDR3 nucleotides: TGTGCCAGCAGCGTCGGGATCTCGAATGACAATGAGCAGTTCTTC. This codes for CASSVGISNDNEQFF.

The chain combines TRBV6-6 with TRBJ1-5; weak D call: TRBD1 (6 bases). V was trimmed by 5 bases and J by 0 bases, leaving 17 bases between them. CDR3 length equals 17 residues. From germline, CDR1 is MNHNY and CDR2 SVGAGI (reference sequence). The DNA for the CDR3 is TGTGCCAGCAGTCCCATGGGGGCGGCTCATAGCAATCAGCCCCAGCATTTT. Protein sequence: CASSPMGAAHSNQPQHF.

In its sample, this clone was seen a few times. The chain combines TRBV6-5 with TRBJ2-6; possibly TRBD2 for D (6 bases). Germline CDR1 and CDR2: MNHEY and SVGAGI. The CDR3 length is 15 residues. Deletions cut 8 bases from V and 0 bases from J, with 11 bases between. CDR3 sequence (DNA): TGTGCCAGCGGGACTTTCGTCTCTGGGGCCAACGTCCTGACTTTC. Its translation: CASGTFVSGANVLTF.

CDR3 protein: CASTYRDRAGQPQHF. The DNA for the CDR3 is TGTGCCAGTACCTATCGGGACAGGGCGGGTCAGCCCCAGCATTTT. The J gene is TRBJ1-5, the V gene TRBV19; 9 nucleotides align to TRBD1. V was pared by 7 bases and J by 6 bases, with 10 bases of the junction left unmatched. Germline V gene lookup returns CDR1 LNHDA and CDR2 SQIVND (reference sequence). The CDR3 has 15 residues.

The chain combines TRBV5-4 with TRBJ2-3, with 8 positions matching TRBD2. The CDR3 loop spans 16 amino acids. Germline V gene lookup returns CDR1 SGHNT and CDR2 YYREEE (reference sequence). V was clipped by 1 base and J by 0 bases; unmatched bases: 4. The CDR3 reads CASSLKQRGSTDTQYF. The CDR3 DNA is TGTGCCAGCAGCTTGAAGCAGCGGGGGAGCACAGATACGCAGTATTTT.

The rearrangement uses TRBV27 and TRBJ2-1; tentative D call: TRBD2 (6 bases). The germline CDR1 and CDR2 sequences are MNHEY and SMNVEV (reference sequence). The V gene lost 6 bases and the J gene lost 4 bases, with 13 bases spanning the gap. The length of the CDR3 is 14 residues. The CDR3 sequence is CASSGLASYNEQFF. CDR3 nucleotide sequence: TGTGCCAGCAGCGGGCTAGCGTCATACAATGAGCAGTTCTTC.

The chain employs TRBV6-5 and TRBJ2-3; D is perhaps TRBD1 (5 bases). The ends were cut back, 0 bases at V and 4 bases at J, with 11 bases in the middle. This CDR3 has 15 residues. Germline assignment: CDR1 MNHEY and CDR2 SVGAGI. The CDR3 sequence is CASSYSSGKADTQYF. Here the CDR3 DNA reads TGTGCCAGCAGTTACTCGTCAGGGAAGGCAGATACGCAGTATTTT.

The V and J genes are TRBV2 and TRBJ2-7; 9 positions match TRBD2. The CDR3 has 16 amino acids. V shed 1 base, J shed 4 bases, and the junction held 8 bases outside the gene matches. Germline CDR1 reads SNHLY; CDR2 reads FYNNEI. The CDR3 region is CASSEEVAGEGYEQYF. The DNA of the CDR3 is TGTGCCAGCAGTGAAGAGGTAGCGGGAGAGGGGTACGAGCAGTACTTC.

The gene calls are TRBV18 and TRBJ2-6, with a tentative D call TRBD2 (6 bases). Germline CDR1 KGHSH, CDR2 LQKENI. This CDR3 is built from 15 residues. V was clipped by 9 bases and J by 0 bases, with 12 bases between them. The CDR3 reads CASYAGNSGANVLTF. The CDR3 coding sequence is TGTGCCAGTTACGCGGGGAACTCTGGGGCCAACGTCCTGACTTTC.

The chain combines TRBV24-1 with TRBJ2-5, with D possibly being TRBD2 (6 bases). The CDR3 sequence is 16 residues long. Trimming left V 4 bases short and J 5 bases short, with 19 bases between. Germline V gives CDR1 KGHDR, CDR2 SFDVKD. The CDR3 region is CATSDPTSRSLETQYF. The DNA for the CDR3 is TGTGCCACCAGTGACCCTACTAGCAGGTCACTCGAGACCCAGTACTTC.

The chain combines TRBV6-5 with TRBJ2-7; 7 nucleotides line up with TRBD1. V dropped 7 bases and J dropped 4; count of bases not matched to a gene: 7. Germline CDR1 reads MNHEY; CDR2 reads SVGAGI. The CDR3 runs 13 residues. CDR3 sequence reads: CASTGQAGYEQYF. The CDR3 DNA sequence: TGTGCCAGCACCGGACAGGCTGGTTACGAGCAGTACTTC.